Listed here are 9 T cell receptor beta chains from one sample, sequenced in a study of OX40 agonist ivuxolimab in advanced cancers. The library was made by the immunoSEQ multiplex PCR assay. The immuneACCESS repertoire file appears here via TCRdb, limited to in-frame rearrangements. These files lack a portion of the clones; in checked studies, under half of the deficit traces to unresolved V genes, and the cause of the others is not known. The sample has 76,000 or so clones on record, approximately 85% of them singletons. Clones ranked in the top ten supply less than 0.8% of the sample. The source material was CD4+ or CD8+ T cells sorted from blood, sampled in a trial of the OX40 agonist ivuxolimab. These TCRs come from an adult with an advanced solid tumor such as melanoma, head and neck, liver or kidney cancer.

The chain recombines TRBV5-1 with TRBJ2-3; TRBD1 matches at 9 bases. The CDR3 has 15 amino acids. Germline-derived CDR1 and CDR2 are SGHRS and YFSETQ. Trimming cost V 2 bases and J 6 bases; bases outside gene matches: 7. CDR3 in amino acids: CASSFPGQGWDTQYF. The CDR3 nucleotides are TGCGCCAGCAGCTTTCCGGGACAGGGCTGGGATACGCAGTATTTT.

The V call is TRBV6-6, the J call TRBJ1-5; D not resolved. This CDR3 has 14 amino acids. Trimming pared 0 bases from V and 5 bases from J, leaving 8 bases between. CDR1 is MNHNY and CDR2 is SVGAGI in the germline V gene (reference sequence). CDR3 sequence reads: CASSYSGRDQPQHF. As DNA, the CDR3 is TGTGCCAGCAGTTACTCTGGGAGAGATCAGCCCCAGCATTTT.

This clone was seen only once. CDR3 loop: CASSLGGSGNTIYF. The CDR3 nucleotides are TGTGCCAGCAGCCTTGGGGGGTCTGGAAACACCATATATTTT. V usage is TRBV7-9 and J usage is TRBJ1-3; maybe TRBD1 (5 bases). Trimming removed 5 bases at V and 1 base at J, with 9 bases between. CDR3 length: 14 residues. Per the germline V gene, CDR1 is SEHNR and CDR2 is FQNEAQ (reference sequence).

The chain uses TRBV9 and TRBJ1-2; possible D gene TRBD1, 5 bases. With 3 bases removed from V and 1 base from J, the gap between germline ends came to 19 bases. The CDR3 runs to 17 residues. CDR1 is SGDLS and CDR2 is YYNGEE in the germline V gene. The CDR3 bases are TGTGCCAGCAGCGCTGATGGGACCGCACCCCGTAACTATGGCTACACCTTC. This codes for CASSADGTAPRNYGYTF.

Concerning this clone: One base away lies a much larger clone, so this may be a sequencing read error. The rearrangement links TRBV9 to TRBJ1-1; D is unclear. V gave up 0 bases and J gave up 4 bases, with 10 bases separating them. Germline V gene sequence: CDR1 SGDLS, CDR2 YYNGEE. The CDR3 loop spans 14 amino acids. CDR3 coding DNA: TGTGCCAGCAGCGTAGCGCCAGTGAGCACTGAAGCTTTCTTT. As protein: CASSVAPVSTEAFF.

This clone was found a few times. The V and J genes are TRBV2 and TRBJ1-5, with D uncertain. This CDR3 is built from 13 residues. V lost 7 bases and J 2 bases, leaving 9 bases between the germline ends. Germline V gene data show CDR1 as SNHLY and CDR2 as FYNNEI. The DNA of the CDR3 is TGTGCCAGCACTTACACAGGCAATCAGCCCCAGCATTTT. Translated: CASTYTGNQPQHF. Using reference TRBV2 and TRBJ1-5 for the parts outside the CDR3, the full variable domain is EPEVTQTPSHQVTQMGQEVILRCVPISNHLYFYWYRQILGQKVEFLVSFYNNEISEKSEIFDDQFSVERPDGSNFTLKIRSTKLEDSAMYFCASTYTGNQPQHFGDGTRLSIL.

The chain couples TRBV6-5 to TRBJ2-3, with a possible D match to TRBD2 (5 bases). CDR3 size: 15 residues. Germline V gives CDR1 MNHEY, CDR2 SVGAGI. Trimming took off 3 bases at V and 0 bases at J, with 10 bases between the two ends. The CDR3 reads CASSYRLASTDTQYF. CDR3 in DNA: TGTGCCAGCAGTTATCGTCTAGCCAGCACAGATACGCAGTATTTT.

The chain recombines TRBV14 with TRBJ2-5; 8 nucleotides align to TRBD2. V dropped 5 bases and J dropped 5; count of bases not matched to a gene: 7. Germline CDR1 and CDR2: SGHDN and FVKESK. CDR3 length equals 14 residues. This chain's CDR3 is CASSDGLAWETQYF. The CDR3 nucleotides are TGTGCCAGCAGCGACGGACTAGCTTGGGAGACCCAGTACTTC.

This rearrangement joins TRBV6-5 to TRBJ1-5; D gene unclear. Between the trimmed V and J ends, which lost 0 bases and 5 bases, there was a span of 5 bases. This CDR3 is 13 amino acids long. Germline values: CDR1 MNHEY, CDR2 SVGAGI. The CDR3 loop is CASSYSTDQPQHF. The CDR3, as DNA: TGTGCCAGCAGTTACTCGACTGATCAGCCCCAGCATTTT.